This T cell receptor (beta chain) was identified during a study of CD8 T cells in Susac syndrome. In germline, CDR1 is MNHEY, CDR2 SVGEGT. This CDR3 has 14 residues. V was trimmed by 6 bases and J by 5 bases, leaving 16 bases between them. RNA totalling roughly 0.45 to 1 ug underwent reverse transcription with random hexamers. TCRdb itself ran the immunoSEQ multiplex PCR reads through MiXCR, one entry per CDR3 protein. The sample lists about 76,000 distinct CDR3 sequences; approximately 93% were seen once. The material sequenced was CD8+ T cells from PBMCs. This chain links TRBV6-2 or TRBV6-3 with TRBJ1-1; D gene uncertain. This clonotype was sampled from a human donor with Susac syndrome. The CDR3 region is CASSPRMRGTEAFF. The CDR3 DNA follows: TGTGCCAGCAGCCCCCGAATGCGGGGTACTGAAGCTTTCTTT.